This record concerns one T cell receptor beta chain sequence. Its cognate antigen is unknown. These data originate in a study of beta chain features in type 1 diabetes. Overall study findings and caveats: Insertion counts at VDJ junctions were lower in type 1 diabetes patients, who also showed more deletions there. Moderately but significantly shorter TCRB CDR3s were found in Type 1 diabetes patients in all four CD4+ subsets.

The whole isolated RNA underwent reverse transcription, so sequencing captured expressed TCRB transcripts. Deep immunoSEQ sequencing covered naive, central memory and regulatory T cell samples. Method: immunoSEQ multiplex PCR; TCRdb's copy keeps in-frame clones and lacks some. The sample lists some 110,000 clones; about 15% were seen once. The CDR3 is 17 residues long. Germline lookup yields CDR1 SGHTA and CDR2 FQGNSA. Between the trimmed V and J ends, which lost 0 bases and 0 bases, there was a span of 14 bases. Sorted CD4+ subsets: naive, central memory, regulatory, stem cell-like memory (CD45RO/CCR7/CD25/CD127/CD95/CD27 panel).

The J gene is TRBJ1-2, the V gene TRBV7-2, with no clear D. Sequencing was performed on central memory CD4+ T cells from blood. The receptor comes from a young man with type 1 diabetes. The DNA for the CDR3 is TGTGCCAGCAGCTTAGCTGGCAGCCAAGCGTCTAACTATGGCTACACCTTC. This sequence encodes CASSLAGSQASNYGYTF.